Below, 20 T cell receptor beta chains from the same sample are listed, as sequenced in a study of early T cells in non-severe SARS-CoV-2 infection. TCRdb re-called the 5' RACE reads with MiXCR, one entry per CDR3 protein. In the table there are approximately 120,000 distinct CDR3 sequences, under 15% of which are singletons. Sequences were obtained from whole blood. The receptors originated from an adult who was a healthcare worker with PCR-confirmed SARS-CoV-2 infection or an uninfected control (not recorded which).

This clonotype was picked up many times. J is TRBJ2-5 and V is TRBV7-9, with TRBD2 matching 8 bases. Germline-derived CDR1 and CDR2 are SEHNR and FQNEAQ (reference sequence). The CDR3 covers 15 residues. The J segment lost 3 bases and the V segment lost 6 bases, leaving 9 bases of the junction unmatched. The CDR3 sequence is CASSLYGREKETQYF. The CDR3 bases are TGTGCCAGCAGTCTATACGGGAGGGAAAAAGAGACCCAGTACTTC.

This clonotype has just a few counts. The chain carries TRBV24-1 and TRBJ2-1, with a possible D match to TRBD1 (5 bases). Germline loops: CDR1 KGHDR, CDR2 SFDVKD. This CDR3 contains 13 residues. The V end was cut by 3 bases, the J end by 8 bases, with 10 bases between. In nucleotides, the CDR3 is TGTGCCACCAGTGATCGGACAATCGATGAGCAGTTCTTC. Protein sequence: CATSDRTIDEQFF.

The gene calls are TRBV29-1 and TRBJ1-1, with 7 bases fitting TRBD1. J lost 0 bases, V lost 6 bases, and 4 bases had no gene match. The CDR3 runs to 13 residues. Germline V gives CDR1 SQVTM, CDR2 ANQGSEA. CDR3 in DNA: TGCAGCGTCGCGGGACAGATGAACACTGAAGCTTTCTTT. Translation gives CSVAGQMNTEAFF.

The chain is built from TRBV7-3 and TRBJ1-1; 9 nucleotides line up with TRBD1. This CDR3 region has 13 residues. From germline, CDR1 is SGHTA and CDR2 FQGTGA. V lost 4 bases to trimming and J lost 5 bases; unmatched junction nucleotides: 2. The CDR3 spells CASSSQGATEAFF. The CDR3 DNA reads TGTGCCAGCAGCTCACAGGGGGCAACTGAAGCTTTCTTT. Looking up the rest from reference TRBV7-3 and TRBJ1-1 gives the full variable domain: GAGVSQTPSNKVTEKGKYVELRCDPISGHTALYWYRQSLGQGPEFLIYFQGTGAADDSGLPNDRFFAVRPEGSVSTLKIQRTERGDSAVYLCASSSQGATEAFFGQGTRLTVV.

This clonotype was detected a few times. The chain carries TRBV3-1 and TRBJ2-7, with 8 bases matching TRBD2. This CDR3 contains 16 residues. V was clipped by 4 bases and J by 3 bases; unmatched bases: 11. Germline CDR1 and CDR2: LGHDT and YNNKEL (reference sequence). CDR3 sequence (DNA): TGTGCCAGCAGCCGTTCTGTCGAGCGGGGGAGCTACGAGCAGTACTTC. This translates into CASSRSVERGSYEQYF.

This clonotype was seen more than once but under ten times. This rearrangement joins TRBV7-9 to TRBJ2-3; D might be TRBD2 (6 bases). Trimming shortened V by 5 bases and J by 4 bases, and 16 bases separated the two germline ends. Germline V gene data show CDR1 as SEHNR and CDR2 as FQNEAQ (reference sequence). This CDR3 has 15 residues. CDR3 sequence (DNA): TGTGCCAGCAGCCTTTCGCGGGGTGCGTCAGATACGCAGTATTTT. It translates to CASSLSRGASDTQYF.

This clonotype was observed a handful of times. The chain is built from TRBV4-1 and TRBJ2-1; 9 bases are shared with TRBD1. Germline assignment: CDR1 MGHRA and CDR2 YSYEKL. CDR3 length: 17 amino acids. V shed 2 bases and J 4 bases; nucleotides not matched to a gene: 9. For the CDR3, the DNA is TGCGCCAGCAGCCAATCGGCCGGGACAGGGATGTACAATGAGCAGTTCTTC. This gives the protein CASSQSAGTGMYNEQFF.

The chain employs TRBV11-2 and TRBJ2-3; maybe TRBD2 (6 bases). V was trimmed by 3 bases and J by 6 bases, leaving 16 bases between them. The V gene's germline CDR1 is SGHAT and CDR2 FQNNGV. CDR3 length: 15 amino acids. This CDR3 reads CASSFMAGPTDTQYF. The CDR3, as DNA: TGTGCCAGCAGCTTCATGGCGGGACCAACGGATACGCAGTATTTT.

The chain has TRBV5-4 and TRBJ2-5; D is uncertain. CDR3 length: 14 residues. V dropped 4 bases and J dropped 4 bases, with 14 bases sitting between them. CDR1 is SGHNT, CDR2 YYREEE, per germline (reference sequence). The CDR3 region has the DNA TGTGCCAGCAGCCCCGAGGTTCAGGCAGAGACCCAGTACTTC. This translates into CASSPEVQAETQYF.

On this clonotype: One end of the junction fails to match germline, which may point to a read error. The chain is built from TRBV29-1 and TRBJ2-2, with D perhaps TRBD2 (7 bases). The CDR3 contains 16 residues. In germline, CDR1 is SQVTM, CDR2 ANQGSEA. The CDR3: CSVVLSAGANSGELFF. The CDR3 region has the DNA TGCAGCGTTGTTCTCTCCGCGGGGGCCAACAGCGGGGAGCTGTTTTTT.

The chain uses TRBV5-4 and TRBJ2-7; D is possibly TRBD2 (6 bases). V was pared by 2 bases and J by 0 bases, with 12 bases between. Germline CDR1 SGHNT, CDR2 YYREEE (reference sequence). The CDR3 extends over 15 amino acids. The CDR3: CASSFGGASSYEQYF. DNA for the CDR3: TGTGCCAGCAGCTTCGGCGGGGCGAGCTCCTACGAGCAGTACTTC.

The chain couples TRBV5-4 to TRBJ1-1; D not certain. Germline loops: CDR1 SGHNT, CDR2 YYREEE (reference sequence). Trimming removed 0 bases at V and 2 bases at J, with 8 bases between. The CDR3 spans 14 residues. CDR3 DNA: TGTGCCAGCAGCTTGGTACACGGCAACACTGAAGCTTTCTTT. Its protein product is CASSLVHGNTEAFF.

This clonotype was detected a few times. This chain uses TRBV3-1 with TRBJ1-1; D not resolved. Trimming took 0 bases from V and 0 from J, leaving 8 bases between them. Germline lookup yields CDR1 LGHDT and CDR2 YNNKEL (reference sequence). The CDR3 length is 15 residues. CDR3 coding DNA: TGTGCCAGCAGCCAAGAGAGGATCATGAACACTGAAGCTTTCTTT. It translates to CASSQERIMNTEAFF.

This clonotype was observed a few times. This chain uses TRBV3-1 with TRBJ1-1; no definite D call. V lost 4 bases to trimming and J lost 1 base, with 13 bases between them. Per the germline V gene, CDR1 is LGHDT and CDR2 is YNNKEL (reference sequence). The CDR3 consists of 15 residues. This CDR3 is CASSLAWASNTEAFF. CDR3 DNA sequence: TGTGCCAGCAGCCTCGCCTGGGCCTCGAACACTGAAGCTTTCTTT. The full variable domain, rest sourced from reference TRBV3-1 and TRBJ1-1, is DTAVSQTPKYLVTQMGNDKSIKCEQNLGHDTMYWYKQDSKKFLKIMFSYNNKELIINETVPNRFSPKSPDKAHLNLHINSLELGDSAVYFCASSLAWASNTEAFFGQGTRLTVV.

The chain links TRBV30 to TRBJ2-2, with D hard to call. Trimming left V 3 bases short and J 6 bases short, with 17 bases between. CDR3 length equals 15 residues. Germline CDR1 reads GTSNPN; CDR2 reads SVGIG (reference sequence). The CDR3 sequence is CAWRVGLRLPGELFF. The CDR3 DNA is TGTGCCTGGAGGGTCGGGCTACGACTTCCCGGGGAGCTGTTTTTT. The variable domain in full, completed from reference TRBV30 and TRBJ2-2, reads SQTIHQWPATLVQPVGSPLSLECTVEGTSNPNLYWYRQAAGRGLQLLFYSVGIGQISSEVPQNLSASRPQDRQFILSSKKLLLSDSGFYLCAWRVGLRLPGELFFGEGSRLTVL.

This clonotype was observed a handful of times. The V call is TRBV29-1, the J call TRBJ2-5, with TRBD1 as a possible D gene (5 bases). Germline CDR1 and CDR2: SQVTM and ANQGSEA. V lost 7 bases and J 5 bases, leaving 17 bases between the germline ends. The CDR3 sequence is 13 residues long. CDR3 protein: CSARWARVETQYF. In nucleotides, the CDR3 is TGCAGCGCCCGTTGGGCCAGGGTGGAGACCCAGTACTTC.

The chain uses TRBV24-1 and TRBJ2-1; D might be TRBD1 (6 bases). Trimming removed 5 bases from V and 8 bases from J, with 21 bases in between. CDR1 is KGHDR, CDR2 SFDVKD, per germline. The CDR3 is 16 residues long. CDR3 residues: CATSASGTPRGDEQFF. CDR3 DNA sequence: TGTGCCACCAGTGCCTCCGGGACACCCAGAGGGGATGAGCAGTTCTTC.

CDR3 bases: TGTGCCAGTAGTATGGGTCTAGCGGTCCTCAATGAGCAGTTCTTC. Amino acid sequence: CASSMGLAVLNEQFF. V and J are TRBV19 and TRBJ2-1, with TRBD2 matching 7 bases. The germline CDR1 and CDR2 sequences are LNHDA and SQIVND (reference sequence). V lost 3 bases and J lost 6; bases outside the gene matches: 8. This CDR3 is 15 amino acids long.

The gene calls are TRBV20-1 and TRBJ1-1; no definite D call. CDR3 length: 12 residues. With 6 bases removed from V and 1 base from J, the gap between germline ends came to 9 bases. Germline V CDR1 and CDR2: DFQATT, SNEGSKA (reference sequence). The CDR3 here is CSASTANTEAFF. The CDR3 nucleotides are TGCAGTGCGTCGACGGCGAACACTGAAGCTTTCTTT.

The chain recombines TRBV10-3 with TRBJ1-1, with TRBD1 identical over 7 bases. The germline V gene has CDR1 ENHRY and CDR2 SYGVKD. The CDR3 extends over 11 amino acids. J gave up 8 bases and V 8 bases, and 5 bases lay outside the gene matches. CDR3: CAIGRGQEAFF. The CDR3 coding sequence is TGTGCCATCGGGAGGGGACAGGAAGCTTTCTTT.